This record concerns one T cell receptor (beta chain) sequence. Its antigen is undetermined. This entry belongs to a study of OX40 agonist ivuxolimab in advanced cancers. Study background: With ivuxolimab, an agonistic anti-OX40 (CD134) antibody, patients were treated.

Data came from immunoSEQ multiplex PCR; TCRdb stores just in-frame clones and leaves some out. The sample holds 50,000 or so clones, around 74% seen once. Germline CDR1 PRHDT, CDR2 FYEKMQ (reference sequence). This CDR3 region has 16 residues. Trimming stripped 5 bases from V and 4 bases from J, with 18 bases between. Study-wide results and caveats: At 0.1 to 3.0 mg/kg and by week 6, clonal expansion occurred in CD4+ and CD8+ blood T cells. CD8+ T cells showed, on average, more clonal expansion than CD4+ cells.

Source: CD4+ or CD8+ T cells sorted from blood, taken in a trial of the OX40 agonist ivuxolimab. This TCR was sampled from an adult with an advanced solid tumor such as melanoma, head and neck, liver or kidney cancer. The chain is built from TRBV13 and TRBJ1-3, with D maybe TRBD1 (5 bases). The CDR3: CASSQKRGWGGNTIYF. The CDR3, as DNA: TGTGCCAGCAGCCAGAAGCGGGGGTGGGGAGGAAACACCATATATTTT.